The rows below give T cell receptor beta chains drawn from one sample of a study of human T cells and chemical hapten exposure. TCRdb itself ran the RACE reads through MiXCR, one entry per CDR3 protein. The sample yields around 45,000 distinct CDR3 sequences, almost 4.5% seen once. Sequencing input: whole blood. These receptors were taken from a human donor in good health. Some clones in this sample may be carry-over from other donors' samples. The CDR3 runs from the conserved cysteine through the conserved F or W. Each record gives: D gene, clone size, J gene, V gene, CDR3 protein, CDR3 DNA. D genes are given only for firm matches. The size of a clone is reported for some rows only, either as once, few or many, or as a class for expanded clones.

TRBD1,few,TRBJ2-7,TRBV9,CASSVEQGGYEQYF,TGTGCCAGCAGCGTAGAACAGGGGGGCTACGAGCAGTACTTC
TRBD2,.,TRBJ2-1,TRBV20-1,CSAKTSGRAEYNEQFF,TGCAGTGCTAAAACTAGCGGGAGGGCCGAGTACAATGAGCAGTTCTTC
TRBD2,.,TRBJ2-5,TRBV4-1,CASSAEAGQETQYF,TGCGCCAGCAGCGCGGAAGCGGGACAAGAGACCCAGTACTTC
.,many,TRBJ1-3,TRBV6-6,CASSHLGGAGNTIYF,TGTGCCAGCAGCCACCTCGGGGGCGCTGGAAACACCATATATTTT
.,few,TRBJ1-2,TRBV12-3/TRBV12-4,CASSLANHGYTF,TGTGCCAGCAGTTTAGCGAACCATGGCTACACCTTC
.,many,TRBJ2-6,TRBV30,CAYLRGAAGANVLTF,TGTGCCTACCTCCGGGGGGCAGCTGGGGCCAACGTCCTGACTTTC
.,.,TRBJ2-1,TRBV6-6,CASRIADNSYNEQFF,TGTGCCAGCAGGATAGCGGATAACTCCTACAATGAGCAGTTCTTC
.,.,TRBJ2-6,TRBV5-4,CASSLPGRGSGANVLTF,TGTGCCAGCAGCCTACCCGGCAGGGGCTCTGGGGCCAACGTCCTGACTTTC
.,many,TRBJ1-3,TRBV5-4,CASSLGGPHYQAGNTIYF,TGTGCCAGCAGCTTGGGGGGACCTCACTACCAGGCTGGAAACACCATATATTTT
.,many,TRBJ2-4,TRBV6-6,CASSPSFKNIQYF,TGTGCCAGCAGCCCCAGCTTCAAAAACATTCAGTACTTC
.,.,TRBJ1-5,TRBV6-5,CASSQSRRTANQPQHF,TGTGCCAGCAGTCAAAGCAGGAGGACAGCTAATCAGCCCCAGCATTTT
.,many,TRBJ2-2,TRBV4-1,CASSQDFQGRTGELFF,TGCGCCAGCAGCCAAGATTTCCAGGGGAGAACCGGGGAGCTGTTTTTT
.,many,TRBJ2-7,TRBV6-1,CASSEASALGDYEQYF,TGTGCCAGCAGTGAAGCCTCGGCACTAGGGGACTACGAGCAGTACTTC
TRBD1,few,TRBJ2-7,TRBV5-4,CASSSGDRVHEQYF,TGTGCCAGCAGCTCCGGGGACAGGGTCCACGAGCAGTACTTC
TRBD1,.,TRBJ1-6,TRBV27,CASNPIGQGASSPLHF,TGTGCCAGCAACCCCATTGGACAGGGGGCAAGTTCACCCCTCCACTTT
.,few,TRBJ2-3,TRBV6-5,CASSYSSVATSTDTQYF,TGTGCCAGCAGTTACTCGTCGGTAGCGACAAGCACAGATACGCAGTATTTT
TRBD1,many,TRBJ1-1,TRBV6-6,CASSYGTVNTEAFF,TGTGCCAGCAGTTACGGGACAGTGAACACTGAAGCTTTCTTT
.,.,TRBJ2-5,TRBV10-3,CAIRAGDETQYF,TGTGCCATACGGGCAGGGGACGAGACCCAGTACTTC
.,many,TRBJ1-1,TRBV6-2/TRBV6-3,CASSKAGGTEAFF,TGTGCCAGCTCAAAGGCCGGGGGCACTGAAGCTTTCTTT
.,many,TRBJ2-3,TRBV5-1,CASSLKARTDTQYF,TGCGCCAGCAGCCTCAAGGCCCGCACAGATACGCAGTATTTT
TRBD2,.,TRBJ2-7,TRBV12-3/TRBV12-4,CASSPPGLAGDEQYF,TGTGCCAGCAGCCCCCCCGGACTAGCGGGAGACGAGCAGTACTTC
.,many,TRBJ1-5,TRBV12-3/TRBV12-4,CASSRRRSDQPQHF,TGTGCCAGCAGCCGGAGGAGGTCCGATCAGCCCCAGCATTTT
TRBD1,many,TRBJ1-1,TRBV28,CASSFPVYRGGSNTEAFF,TGTGCCAGCAGTTTTCCCGTATACAGGGGGGGATCGAACACTGAAGCTTTCTTT
.,many,TRBJ2-3,TRBV5-1,CASSADPFGGGTQYF,TGCGCCAGCAGCGCGGATCCGTTTGGGGGAGGTACGCAGTATTTT
.,few,TRBJ2-1,TRBV24-1,CATSDLPGEQFF,TGTGCCACCAGTGATTTGCCGGGTGAGCAGTTCTTC
.,few,TRBJ1-1,TRBV12-3/TRBV12-4,CASSLSIGNEAFF,TGTGCCAGCAGTTTAAGCATTGGAAATGAAGCTTTCTTT
TRBD1,many,TRBJ2-4,TRBV5-1,CASSLAGTGVDIQYF,TGCGCCAGCAGCTTGGCCGGTACAGGGGTGGACATTCAGTACTTC
TRBD2,medium-sized,TRBJ2-3,TRBV7-2,CASSLDFGGWGGSTDTQYF,TGTGCCAGCAGCTTAGACTTCGGGGGATGGGGAGGGAGCACAGATACGCAGTATTTT
.,many,TRBJ1-6,TRBV9,CASSPTVGSPLHF,TGTGCCAGCAGCCCTACAGTGGGTTCACCCCTCCACTTT
.,few,TRBJ1-1,TRBV29-1,CSVEVPPGRGAFF,TGCAGCGTTGAAGTCCCGCCCGGGAGAGGAGCTTTCTTT
.,few,TRBJ1-5,TRBV10-3,CATKPNSLQPQHF,TGTGCCACCAAGCCCAACAGCTTACAGCCCCAGCATTTT
.,.,TRBJ2-6,TRBV29-1,CSVADRDSGANVLTF,TGCAGCGTTGCTGACAGAGACTCTGGGGCCAACGTCCTGACTTTC
.,many,TRBJ2-5,TRBV6-2/TRBV6-3,CASSYVYPPGETQYF,TGTGCCAGCAGTTATGTATATCCGCCGGGAGAGACCCAGTACTTC
TRBD2,many,TRBJ2-5,TRBV6-6,CASRGPGLAGWTQYF,TGTGCCAGCAGGGGACCGGGACTAGCGGGGTGGACCCAGTACTTC
.,.,TRBJ2-7,TRBV7-9,CASSPPRTYEQYF,TGTGCCAGCAGCCCCCCACGAACCTACGAGCAGTACTTC
TRBD2,many,TRBJ2-1,TRBV5-1,CASSLMTSGAYNEQFF,TGCGCCAGCAGCTTGATGACTAGCGGAGCCTACAATGAGCAGTTCTTC
.,many,TRBJ2-7,TRBV25-1,CASSESRAAQLSYEQYF,TGTGCCAGCAGTGAATCTAGAGCGGCCCAGCTCTCCTACGAGCAGTACTTC